A single sample gave rise to the 11 T cell receptor beta chains below, sequenced in a study of T cells after yellow fever vaccination. Using its own MiXCR run on the 5' RACE reads, TCRdb lists one record per CDR3 protein. The sample yields about 340,000 distinct CDR3 sequences, about 12% seen once. The sequences come from CD4+ T cells sorted from PBMCs, collected 15 days after the yellow fever booster vaccination. The receptor source for this set is a man between 18 and 29 years old who received the YFV17D yellow fever vaccine.

The chain uses TRBV19 and TRBJ1-1, with 7 bases fitting TRBD1. Germline V gives CDR1 LNHDA, CDR2 SQIVND (reference sequence). This CDR3 comprises 17 residues. The ends lost 6 bases at V and 5 bases at J; junction bases unmatched: 18. CDR3 in amino acids: CASRNWDSTPVNTEAFF. CDR3 in DNA: TGTGCCAGTAGGAACTGGGACAGTACACCGGTAAATACTGAAGCTTTCTTT.

This clonotype was recorded a few times. The V call is TRBV5-1, the J call TRBJ2-1; no reliable D call. The CDR3 contains 15 residues. Germline CDR1 and CDR2: SGHRS and YFSETQ. V was clipped by 4 bases and J by 5 bases, with 16 bases between them. CDR3 protein: CASSQADPRNNEQFF. The CDR3 bases are TGCGCCAGCAGCCAGGCGGACCCCCGAAACAATGAGCAGTTCTTC.

CDR3 region: CASSFFRGTDNTGELFF. The DNA for the CDR3 is TGCGCCAGCAGCTTTTTCAGAGGGACAGACAACACCGGGGAGCTGTTTTTT. The V gene is TRBV5-1, the J gene TRBJ2-2; TRBD1 aligns across 7 bases. The CDR3 runs 17 residues. V trimming: 2 bases; J trimming: 2 bases; junction bases outside the gene matches: 9. Germline V lookup: CDR1 SGHRS, CDR2 YFSETQ.

This clonotype was detected a few times. The genes are TRBV29-1 and TRBJ2-5, with 9 bases aligning to TRBD2. Germline CDR1 is SQVTM and CDR2 is ANQGSEA. The CDR3 length is 14 residues. Unmatched junction bases numbered 10, after V lost 6 bases and J lost 5 bases. CDR3 amino acids: CSVAGGGHGETQYF. For the CDR3, the DNA is TGCAGCGTCGCGGGAGGGGGGCACGGGGAGACCCAGTACTTC.

The genes are TRBV3-1 and TRBJ1-4, with no clear D. The CDR3 runs 13 residues. The V and J ends lost 4 bases and 4 bases respectively, with 7 bases between them. Looked up from germline, CDR1 is LGHDT and CDR2 is YNNKEL (reference sequence). The CDR3 DNA reads TGTGCCAGCAGCCCCGCCTATAATGAAAAACTGTTTTTT. Residues: CASSPAYNEKLFF.

This clonotype occurred a few times. The rearrangement uses TRBV7-9 and TRBJ2-7; D gene ambiguous. Germline-derived CDR1 and CDR2 are SEHNR and FQNEAQ (reference sequence). This CDR3 is built from 15 residues. With 3 bases removed from V and 4 bases from J, the gap between germline ends came to 16 bases. CDR3 bases: TGTGCCAGCAGCTTCAATGAGGCTTGGGTATACGAGCAGTACTTC. Translating gives CASSFNEAWVYEQYF. Using reference TRBV7-9 and TRBJ2-7 for the parts outside the CDR3, the full variable domain is DTGVSQNPRHKITKRGQNVTFRCDPISEHNRLYWYRQTLGQGPEFLTYFQNEAQLEKSRLLSDRFSAERPKGSFSTLEIQRTEQGDSAMYLCASSFNEAWVYEQYFGPGTRLTVT.

V is TRBV12-3 or TRBV12-4 and J is TRBJ1-4; D possibly corresponds to TRBD1 (5 bases). This CDR3 has 13 amino acids. Trimming stripped 6 bases from V and 15 bases from J, with 20 bases between. The CDR3 coding sequence is TGTGCCAGCAGAAACCCCTGGGGCGGAAAGGTGTTTTTT. Its translation is CASRNPWGGKVFF.

CDR3 nucleotide sequence: TGTGCCAGCAGCCCAAACATGAACACTGAAGCTTTCTTT. Its translation is CASSPNMNTEAFF. The gene calls are TRBV14 and TRBJ1-1; D remains ambiguous. Germline CDR1 reads SGHDN; CDR2 reads FVKESK. The ends were cut back, 4 bases at V and 0 bases at J, with 6 bases in the middle. The CDR3 totals 13 residues.

The chain couples TRBV10-3 to TRBJ2-7; weak D call: TRBD1 (6 bases). Germline V lookup: CDR1 ENHRY, CDR2 SYGVKD. The V end lost 10 bases, the J end lost 1 base, and 14 bases lay between the germline ends. This CDR3 spans 13 amino acids. This chain's CDR3 is CATTDSHSYEQYV. The CDR3 bases are TGTGCCACGACGGACAGCCATTCCTACGAGCAGTACGTC.

This clonotype has more than one count but fewer than ten. The gene calls are TRBV20-1 and TRBJ2-1, with TRBD2 as a possible D gene (7 bases). CDR3 length equals 15 residues. The germline V and J ends were trimmed by 0 bases and 8 bases, with 17 bases remaining between them. Germline lookup yields CDR1 DFQATT and CDR2 SNEGSKA (reference sequence). Here the CDR3 DNA reads TGCAGTGCTAGAGATCAGAGGGGGGGCTCCGATGAGCAGTTCTTC. It encodes CSARDQRGGSDEQFF.

V and J are TRBV7-9 and TRBJ1-4; D is perhaps TRBD1 (6 bases). The V gene's germline CDR1 is SEHNR and CDR2 FQNEAQ (reference sequence). V gave up 6 bases and J gave up 4 bases, with 15 bases separating them. The CDR3 has 15 amino acids. The CDR3 sequence is CASRPTGRRNEKLFF. CDR3 coding DNA: TGTGCCAGCAGGCCTACAGGGAGGCGTAATGAAAAACTGTTTTTT.